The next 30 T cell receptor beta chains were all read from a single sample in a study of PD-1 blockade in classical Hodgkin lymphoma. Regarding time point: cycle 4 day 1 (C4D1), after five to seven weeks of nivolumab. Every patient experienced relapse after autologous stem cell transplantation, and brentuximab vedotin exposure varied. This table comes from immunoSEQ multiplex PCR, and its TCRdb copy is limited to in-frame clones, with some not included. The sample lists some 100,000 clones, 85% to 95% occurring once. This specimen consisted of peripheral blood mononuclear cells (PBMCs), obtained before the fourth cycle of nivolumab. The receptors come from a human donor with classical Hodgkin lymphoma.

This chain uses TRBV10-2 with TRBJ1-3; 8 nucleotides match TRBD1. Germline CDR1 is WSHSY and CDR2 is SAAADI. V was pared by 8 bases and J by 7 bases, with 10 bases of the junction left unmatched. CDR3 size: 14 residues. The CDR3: CASAGTGWENTIYF. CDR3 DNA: TGCGCCAGCGCCGGGACAGGTTGGGAGAACACCATATATTTT.

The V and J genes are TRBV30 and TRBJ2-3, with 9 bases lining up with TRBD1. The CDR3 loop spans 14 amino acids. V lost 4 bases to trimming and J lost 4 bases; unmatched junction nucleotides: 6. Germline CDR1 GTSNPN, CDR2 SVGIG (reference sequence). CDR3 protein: CAWTRQGVADTQYF. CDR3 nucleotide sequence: TGTGCCTGGACCAGACAGGGGGTGGCAGATACGCAGTATTTT.

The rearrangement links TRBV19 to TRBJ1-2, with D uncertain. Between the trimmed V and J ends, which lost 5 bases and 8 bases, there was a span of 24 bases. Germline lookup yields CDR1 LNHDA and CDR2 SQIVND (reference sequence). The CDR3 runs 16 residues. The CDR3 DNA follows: TGTGCCAGTAGTCCCTTTGTGGGCCTCCTCTCAGAGGGCTACACCTTC. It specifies CASSPFVGLLSEGYTF.

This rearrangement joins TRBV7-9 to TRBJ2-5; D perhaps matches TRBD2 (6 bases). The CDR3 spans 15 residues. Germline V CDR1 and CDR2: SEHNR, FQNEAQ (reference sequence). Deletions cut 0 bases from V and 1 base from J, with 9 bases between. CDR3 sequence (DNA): TGTGCCAGCAGCTTAGCGGGAGCGGGCCAAGAGACCCAGTACTTC. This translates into CASSLAGAGQETQYF.

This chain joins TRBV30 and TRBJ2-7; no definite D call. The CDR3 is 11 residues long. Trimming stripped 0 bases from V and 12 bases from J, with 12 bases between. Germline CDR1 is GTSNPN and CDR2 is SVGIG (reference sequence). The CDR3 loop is CAWSVSGRRYF. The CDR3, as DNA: TGTGCCTGGAGTGTTTCAGGCCGGAGGTACTTC.

This CDR3 is CASSPRTGSRNEQFF. In nucleotides, the CDR3 is TGTGCCAGCAGCCCCCGGACAGGGAGTCGCAATGAGCAGTTCTTC. The rearrangement joins TRBV7-6 to TRBJ2-1, with 8 bases aligning to TRBD1. The CDR3 sequence is 15 residues long. Germline V gene lookup returns CDR1 SGHVS and CDR2 FNYEAQ. V dropped 5 bases and J dropped 6; count of bases not matched to a gene: 9.

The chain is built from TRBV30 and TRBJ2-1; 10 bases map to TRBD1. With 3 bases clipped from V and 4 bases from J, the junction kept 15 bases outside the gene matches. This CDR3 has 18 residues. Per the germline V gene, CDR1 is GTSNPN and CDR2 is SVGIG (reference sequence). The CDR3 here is CAWSLGLVGTGAYNEQFF. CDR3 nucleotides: TGTGCCTGGAGCCTCGGGTTAGTAGGGACAGGGGCATACAATGAGCAGTTCTTC.

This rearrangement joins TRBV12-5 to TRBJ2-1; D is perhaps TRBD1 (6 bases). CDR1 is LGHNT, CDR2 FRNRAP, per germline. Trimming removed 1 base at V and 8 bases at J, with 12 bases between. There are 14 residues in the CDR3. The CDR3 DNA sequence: TGTGCTAGTGGTTTGGACAGGGTGGGCGATGAGCAGTTCTTC. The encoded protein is CASGLDRVGDEQFF.

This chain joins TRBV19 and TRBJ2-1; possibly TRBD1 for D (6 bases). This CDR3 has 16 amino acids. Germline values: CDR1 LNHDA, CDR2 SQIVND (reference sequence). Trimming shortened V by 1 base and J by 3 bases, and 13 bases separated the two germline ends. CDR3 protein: CASSIGRWTDYNEQFF. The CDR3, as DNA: TGTGCCAGTAGTATAGGGCGATGGACAGACTACAATGAGCAGTTCTTC.

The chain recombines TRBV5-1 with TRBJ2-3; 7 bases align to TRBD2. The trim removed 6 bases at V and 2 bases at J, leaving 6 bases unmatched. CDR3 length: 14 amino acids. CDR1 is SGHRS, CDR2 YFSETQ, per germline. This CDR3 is CASNPGGNTDTQYF. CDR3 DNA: TGCGCCAGCAACCCGGGAGGAAACACAGATACGCAGTATTTT.

CDR3 region: CASSFGFSGYTF. In DNA, the CDR3 is TGTGCCAGCAGCTTTGGTTTCTCAGGCTACACCTTC. The chain employs TRBV7-2 and TRBJ1-2; D is undetermined. V was clipped by 3 bases and J by 8 bases, with 10 bases between them. The CDR3 is 12 amino acids. Germline V gives CDR1 SGHTA, CDR2 FQGNSA. Full variable domain (outside the CDR3, taken from reference TRBV7-2 and TRBJ1-2): GAGVSQSPSNKVTEKGKDVELRCDPISGHTALYWYRQSLGQGLEFLIYFQGNSAPDKSGLPSDRFSAERTGGSVSTLTIQRTQQEDSAVYLCASSFGFSGYTFGSGTRLTVV.

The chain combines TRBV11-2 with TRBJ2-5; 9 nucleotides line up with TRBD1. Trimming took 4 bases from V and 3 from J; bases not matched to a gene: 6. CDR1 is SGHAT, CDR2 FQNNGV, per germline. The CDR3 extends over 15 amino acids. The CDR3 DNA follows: TGTGCCAGCAGCTCAATTCGGACAGGGGAAGAGACCCAGTACTTC. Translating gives CASSSIRTGEETQYF.

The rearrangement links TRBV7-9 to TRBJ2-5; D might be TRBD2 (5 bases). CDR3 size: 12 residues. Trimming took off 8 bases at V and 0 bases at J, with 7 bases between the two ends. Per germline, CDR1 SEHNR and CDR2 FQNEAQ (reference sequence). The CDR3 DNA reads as TGTGCCAGCGGACTGTACCAAGAGACCCAGTACTTC. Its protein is CASGLYQETQYF.

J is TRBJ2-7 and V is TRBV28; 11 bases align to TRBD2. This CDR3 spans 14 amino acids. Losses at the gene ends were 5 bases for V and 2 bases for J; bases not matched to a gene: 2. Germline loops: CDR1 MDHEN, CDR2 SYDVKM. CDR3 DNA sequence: TGTGCCAGCAGTCAACTAGCGGGAGCCTACGAGCAGTACTTC. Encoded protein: CASSQLAGAYEQYF.

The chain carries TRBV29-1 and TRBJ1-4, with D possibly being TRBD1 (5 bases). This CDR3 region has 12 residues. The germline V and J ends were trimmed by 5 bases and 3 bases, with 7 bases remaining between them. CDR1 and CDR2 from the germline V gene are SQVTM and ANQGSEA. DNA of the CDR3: TGCAGCGTTTGGGACGCTAATGAAAAACTGTTTTTT. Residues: CSVWDANEKLFF. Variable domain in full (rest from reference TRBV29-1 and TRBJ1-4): SAVISQKPSRDICQRGTSLTIQCQVDSQVTMMFWYRQQPGQSLTLIATANQGSEATYESGFVIDKFPISRPNLTFSTLTVSNMSPEDSSIYLCSVWDANEKLFFGSGTQLSVL.

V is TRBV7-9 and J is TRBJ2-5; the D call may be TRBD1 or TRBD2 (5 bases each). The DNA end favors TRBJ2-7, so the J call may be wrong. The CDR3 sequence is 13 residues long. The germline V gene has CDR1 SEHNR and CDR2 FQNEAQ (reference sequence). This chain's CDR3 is CASSLGGNVEQYF. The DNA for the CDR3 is TGTGCCAGCAGCTTAGGGGGGAATGTCGAGCAGTACTTC.

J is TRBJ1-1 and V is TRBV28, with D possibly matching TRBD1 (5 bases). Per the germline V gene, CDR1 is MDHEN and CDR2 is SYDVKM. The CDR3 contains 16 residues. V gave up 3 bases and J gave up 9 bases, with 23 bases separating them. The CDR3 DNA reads TGTGCCAGCAGTTTTGGGAGGGAGAGGGGTTCGGGACAAGCTTTCTTT. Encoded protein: CASSFGRERGSGQAFF.

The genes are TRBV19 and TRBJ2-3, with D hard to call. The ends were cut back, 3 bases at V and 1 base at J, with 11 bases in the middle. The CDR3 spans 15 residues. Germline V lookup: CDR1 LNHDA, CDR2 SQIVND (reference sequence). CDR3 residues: CASSIDGTRTDTQYF. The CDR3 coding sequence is TGTGCCAGTAGTATCGACGGAACACGCACAGATACGCAGTATTTT.

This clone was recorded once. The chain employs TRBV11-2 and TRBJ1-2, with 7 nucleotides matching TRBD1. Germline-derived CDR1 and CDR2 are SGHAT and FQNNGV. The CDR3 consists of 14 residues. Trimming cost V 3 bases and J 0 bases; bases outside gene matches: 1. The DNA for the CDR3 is TGTGCCAGCAGCTTCGGGACAGCTAACTATGGCTACACCTTC. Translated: CASSFGTANYGYTF.

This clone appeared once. The chain's CDR3 is CASSLLRPAYEQYF. The DNA of the CDR3 is TGTGCCAGCAGTTTACTGCGGCCAGCCTACGAGCAGTACTTC. The chain couples TRBV28 to TRBJ2-7; D not resolved. Trimming left V 2 bases short and J 2 bases short, with 10 bases between. CDR3 size: 14 residues. The germline V gene encodes CDR1 MDHEN and CDR2 SYDVKM.

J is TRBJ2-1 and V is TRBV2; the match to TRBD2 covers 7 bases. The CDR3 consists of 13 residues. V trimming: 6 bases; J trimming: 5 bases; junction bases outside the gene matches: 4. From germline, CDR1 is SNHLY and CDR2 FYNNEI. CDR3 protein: CASSWDYNNEQFF. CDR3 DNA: TGTGCCAGCAGCTGGGACTACAACAATGAGCAGTTCTTC.

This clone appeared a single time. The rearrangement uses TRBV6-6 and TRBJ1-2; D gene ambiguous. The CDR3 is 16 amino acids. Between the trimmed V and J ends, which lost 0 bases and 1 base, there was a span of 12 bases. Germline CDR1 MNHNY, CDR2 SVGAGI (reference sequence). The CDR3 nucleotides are TGTGCCAGCAGTTACTCGTCGTCGGCCCTTAACTATGGCTACACCTTC. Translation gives CASSYSSSALNYGYTF.

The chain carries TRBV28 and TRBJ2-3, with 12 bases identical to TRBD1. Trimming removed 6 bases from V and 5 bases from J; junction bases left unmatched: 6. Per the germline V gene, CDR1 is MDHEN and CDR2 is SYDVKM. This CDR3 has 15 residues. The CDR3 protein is CASRGTGGAEDTQYF. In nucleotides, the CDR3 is TGTGCCAGCAGAGGGACAGGGGGCGCGGAAGATACGCAGTATTTT.

CDR3 bases: TGTGCCAGCAGCTTGGTAGGGAGCGCTACGCAGTATTTT. Protein product: CASSLVGSATQYF. The chain employs TRBV5-4 and TRBJ2-3; a weak D match, TRBD2 (5 bases). V lost 0 bases, J lost 8 bases, and 10 bases lay in between. The germline V gene has CDR1 SGHNT and CDR2 YYREEE (reference sequence). This CDR3 has 13 residues.

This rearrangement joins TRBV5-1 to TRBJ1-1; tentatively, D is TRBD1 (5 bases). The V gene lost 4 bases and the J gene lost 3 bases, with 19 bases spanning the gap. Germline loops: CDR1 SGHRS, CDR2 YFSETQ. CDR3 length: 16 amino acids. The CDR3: CASSPRRGRDDTEAFF. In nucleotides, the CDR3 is TGCGCCAGCAGCCCCCGACGGGGCAGGGATGACACTGAAGCTTTCTTT.

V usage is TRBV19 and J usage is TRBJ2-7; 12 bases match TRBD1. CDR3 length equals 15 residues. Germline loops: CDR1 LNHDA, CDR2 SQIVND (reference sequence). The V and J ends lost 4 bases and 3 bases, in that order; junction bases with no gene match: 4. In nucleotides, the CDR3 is TGTGCCAGTAGTAGGGGACAGGGGGCCTTCTACGAGCAGTACTTC. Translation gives CASSRGQGAFYEQYF.

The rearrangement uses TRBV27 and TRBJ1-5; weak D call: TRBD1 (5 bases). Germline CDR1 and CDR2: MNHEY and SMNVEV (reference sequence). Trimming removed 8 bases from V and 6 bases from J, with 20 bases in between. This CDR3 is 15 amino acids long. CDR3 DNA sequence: TGTGCCAGCTGCTCCTTCGGGGCACAGCCTCAGCCCCAGCATTTT. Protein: CASCSFGAQPQPQHF.

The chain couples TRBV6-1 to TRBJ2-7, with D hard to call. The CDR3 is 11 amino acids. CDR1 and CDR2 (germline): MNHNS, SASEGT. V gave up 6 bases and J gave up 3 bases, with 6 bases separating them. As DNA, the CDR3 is TGTGCCAGCAGCCCCATCTACGAGCAGTACTTC. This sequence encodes CASSPIYEQYF.

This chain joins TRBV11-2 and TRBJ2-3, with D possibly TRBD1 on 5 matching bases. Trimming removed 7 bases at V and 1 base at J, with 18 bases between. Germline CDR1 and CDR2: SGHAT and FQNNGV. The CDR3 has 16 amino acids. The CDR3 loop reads CASIAALGLGTDTQYF. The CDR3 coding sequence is TGTGCCAGCATCGCCGCTCTGGGGCTGGGCACAGATACGCAGTATTTT. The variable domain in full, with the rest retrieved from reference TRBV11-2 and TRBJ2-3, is EAGVAQSPRYKIIEKRQSVAFWCNPISGHATLYWYQQILGQGPKLLIQFQNNGVVDDSQLPKDRFSAERLKGVDSTLKIQPAKLEDSAVYLCASIAALGLGTDTQYFGPGTRLTVL.

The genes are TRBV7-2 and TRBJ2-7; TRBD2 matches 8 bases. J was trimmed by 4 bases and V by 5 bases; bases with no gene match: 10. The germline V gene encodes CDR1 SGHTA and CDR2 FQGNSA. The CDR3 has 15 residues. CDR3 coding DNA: TGTGCCAGCAGCCCCACCGGGGGGGCCCCTTACGAGCAGTACTTC. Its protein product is CASSPTGGAPYEQYF. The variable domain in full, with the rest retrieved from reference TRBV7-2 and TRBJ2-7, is GAGVSQSPSNKVTEKGKDVELRCDPISGHTALYWYRQSLGQGLEFLIYFQGNSAPDKSGLPSDRFSAERTGGSVSTLTIQRTQQEDSAVYLCASSPTGGAPYEQYFGPGTRLTVT.